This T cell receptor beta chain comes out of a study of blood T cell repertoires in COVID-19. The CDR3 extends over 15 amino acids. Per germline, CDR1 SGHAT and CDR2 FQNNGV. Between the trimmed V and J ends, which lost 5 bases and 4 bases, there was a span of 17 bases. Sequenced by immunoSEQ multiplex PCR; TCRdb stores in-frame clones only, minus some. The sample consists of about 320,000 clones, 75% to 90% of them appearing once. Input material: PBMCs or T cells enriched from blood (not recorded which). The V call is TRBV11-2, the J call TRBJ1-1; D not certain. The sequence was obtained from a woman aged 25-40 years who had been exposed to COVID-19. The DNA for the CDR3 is TGTGCCAGCAGCATACTTTGGGAGGACCTCACTGAAGCTTTCTTT. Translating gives CASSILWEDLTEAFF.